This entry lists 22 T cell receptor beta chains sequenced from one sample in a study of T cells in pancreatic ductal adenocarcinoma. The selected patients with pancreatic ductal adenocarcinoma had surgery but no neoadjuvant therapy. The method was immunoSEQ multiplex PCR; TCRdb's version includes in-frame clones alone and lacks a portion of them. The sample consists of over 90,000 clones, about 96% of them appearing once. What was sequenced was PBMCs. The receptors were gathered from a human donor with pancreatic ductal adenocarcinoma.

This sequence joins TRBV2 and TRBJ2-3; 7 bases are a match to TRBD2. Germline loops: CDR1 SNHLY, CDR2 FYNNEI. This CDR3 is 13 amino acids long. V was clipped by 4 bases and J by 6 bases; unmatched bases: 4. The CDR3 nucleotides read TGTGCCAGCAGTGGCGGGAGTGGCGATACGCAGTATTTT. It specifies CASSGGSGDTQYF.

This clone was observed a single time. This chain connects TRBV2 to TRBJ2-2; 9 bases map to TRBD2. In germline, CDR1 is SNHLY, CDR2 FYNNEI. The CDR3 loop spans 16 amino acids. V lost 6 bases, J lost 0 bases, and 5 bases stayed unmatched. CDR3 region: CASSLAGATNTGELFF. CDR3 coding DNA: TGTGCCAGCAGCTTAGCGGGAGCCACGAACACCGGGGAGCTGTTTTTT.

V and J are TRBV30 and TRBJ2-5, with a tentative D call TRBD1 (6 bases). There are 11 residues in the CDR3. Germline V gene lookup returns CDR1 GTSNPN and CDR2 SVGIG (reference sequence). V lost 0 bases and J lost 7, with 6 bases in between. CDR3 in DNA: TGTGCCTGGAGTGTAGGGGGGACCCAGTACTTC. Translated: CAWSVGGTQYF. The complete variable domain, with remaining parts taken from reference TRBV30 and TRBJ2-5, reads SQTIHQWPATLVQPVGSPLSLECTVEGTSNPNLYWYRQAAGRGLQLLFYSVGIGQISSEVPQNLSASRPQDRQFILSSKKLLLSDSGFYLCAWSVGGTQYFGPGTRLLVL.

The rearrangement uses TRBV19 and TRBJ2-3; 8 nucleotides line up with TRBD2. The CDR3 has 14 residues. Looked up from germline, CDR1 is LNHDA and CDR2 is SQIVND (reference sequence). Losses at the gene ends were 3 bases for V and 5 bases for J; bases not matched to a gene: 4. The CDR3 bases are TGTGCCAGTAGTATGCGCCGGGAGGGAGATACGCAGTATTTT. Protein product: CASSMRREGDTQYF. Full variable domain (remainder filled in from reference TRBV19 and TRBJ2-3): DGGITQSPKYLFRKEGQNVTLSCEQNLNHDAMYWYRQDPGQGLRLIYYSQIVNDFQKGDIAEGYSVSREKKESFPLTVTSAQKNPTAFYLCASSMRREGDTQYFGPGTRLTVL.

The J gene is TRBJ1-2, the V gene TRBV7-3; D may be TRBD1 (5 bases). The CDR3 is 14 amino acids. Looked up from germline, CDR1 is SGHTA and CDR2 is FQGTGA. V was cut by 2 bases and J by 6 bases, with 13 bases left in between. The CDR3 DNA is TGTGCCAGCAGCTTACCCCGGTCAGGGCATGGCTACACCTTC. This translates into CASSLPRSGHGYTF.

The chain employs TRBV7-9 and TRBJ1-1; D remains unclear. The germline V gene has CDR1 SEHNR and CDR2 FQNEAQ (reference sequence). The CDR3 consists of 14 residues. V lost 3 bases and J 5 bases, leaving 13 bases between the germline ends. CDR3 coding DNA: TGTGCCAGCAGCTTCTCCTGGGGAGAGACTGAAGCTTTCTTT. It encodes CASSFSWGETEAFF.

The chain employs TRBV7-9 and TRBJ2-3; 14 nucleotides agree with TRBD2. CDR1 is SEHNR and CDR2 is FQNEAQ in the germline V gene (reference sequence). The CDR3 is 16 residues long. Trimming removed 5 bases from V and 6 bases from J; junction bases left unmatched: 7. The CDR3 bases are TGTGCCAGCAGCCCGGGACTAGCGGGAGCGGGCGATACGCAGTATTTT. This sequence encodes CASSPGLAGAGDTQYF.

This clone was counted once. The genes are TRBV9 and TRBJ2-5, with TRBD1 matching 7 bases. The CDR3 sequence is 15 residues long. The V segment lost 4 bases and the J segment 3 bases; nucleotides outside the gene matches: 9. The germline V gene encodes CDR1 SGDLS and CDR2 YYNGEE. CDR3: CASSPSRGGKETQYF. The CDR3 DNA sequence: TGTGCCAGCAGCCCCTCAAGAGGGGGCAAAGAGACCCAGTACTTC.

The chain links TRBV7-9 to TRBJ2-7, with D maybe TRBD1 (5 bases). V lost 0 bases to trimming and J lost 1 base, with 13 bases between them. Germline CDR1 reads SEHNR; CDR2 reads FQNEAQ (reference sequence). The CDR3 is 16 amino acids. Written as DNA, the CDR3 is TGTGCCAGCAGCTTAGCCGGGCCGAGACAGTCCTACGAGCAGTACTTC. As protein: CASSLAGPRQSYEQYF.

The chain uses TRBV9 and TRBJ2-6; 8 positions match TRBD1. CDR3 size: 15 residues. Germline V gives CDR1 SGDLS, CDR2 YYNGEE. V was clipped by 8 bases and J by 0 bases; unmatched bases: 4. The CDR3 nucleotides are TGTGCCAGTTCAGGGGGCAACTCTGGGGCCAACGTCCTGACTTTC. Protein: CASSGGNSGANVLTF.

The V gene is TRBV28, the J gene TRBJ1-4; D gene unclear. V shed 7 bases and J shed 8 bases, with 14 bases lying between them. Germline V lookup: CDR1 MDHEN, CDR2 SYDVKM. The CDR3 is 13 amino acids. The CDR3 region is CASTKRGIEKLFF. Written as DNA, the CDR3 is TGTGCCAGCACCAAACGGGGTATCGAAAAACTGTTTTTT.

The chain uses TRBV30 and TRBJ1-3; 7 bases align to TRBD1. The trim removed 7 bases at V and 0 bases at J, leaving 3 bases unmatched. The CDR3 has 13 amino acids. Germline loops: CDR1 GTSNPN, CDR2 SVGIG (reference sequence). This CDR3 reads CALTGNSGNTIYF. The DNA for the CDR3 is TGTGCCTTGACAGGGAACTCTGGAAACACCATATATTTT.

The J gene is TRBJ2-3, the V gene TRBV7-2; TRBD2 is a possible D gene (5 bases). The V end lost 5 bases, the J end lost 6 bases, and 18 bases lay between the germline ends. Germline lookup yields CDR1 SGHTA and CDR2 FQGNSA. The CDR3 covers 15 residues. CDR3 loop: CASSPLWESGDTQYF. In DNA, the CDR3 is TGTGCCAGCAGCCCCTTATGGGAGTCGGGGGATACGCAGTATTTT. Together with reference TRBV7-2 and TRBJ2-3, the CDR3 gives the full variable domain: GAGVSQSPSNKVTEKGKDVELRCDPISGHTALYWYRQSLGQGLEFLIYFQGNSAPDKSGLPSDRFSAERTGGSVSTLTIQRTQQEDSAVYLCASSPLWESGDTQYFGPGTRLTVL.

Only one count was recorded for this clone. The V call is TRBV5-1, the J call TRBJ2-4, with 7 bases aligning to TRBD2. V dropped 4 bases and J dropped 0; count of bases not matched to a gene: 7. The CDR3 is 16 amino acids. Looked up from germline, CDR1 is SGHRS and CDR2 is YFSETQ. The CDR3 nucleotides are TGCGCCAGCAGCCCGGTGGCTAGCGGAGCCAAAAACATTCAGTACTTC. Translating gives CASSPVASGAKNIQYF.

This chain links TRBV15 with TRBJ2-6, with D tentatively TRBD2 (6 bases). Trimming took off 4 bases at V and 0 bases at J, with 7 bases between the two ends. This CDR3 is 15 amino acids long. The germline CDR1 and CDR2 sequences are LNHNV and YYDKDF (reference sequence). CDR3 sequence (DNA): TGTGCCACCAGCATCGGGGGCTCTGGGGCCAACGTCCTGACTTTC. Its protein is CATSIGGSGANVLTF.

The chain links TRBV5-6 to TRBJ2-1; 10 positions agree with TRBD1. V shed 2 bases, J shed 4 bases, and the junction held 3 bases outside the gene matches. Germline CDR1 and CDR2: SGHDT and YYEEEE. The CDR3 length is 15 residues. The CDR3 protein is CASSFLGQGYNEQFF. DNA of the CDR3: TGTGCCAGCAGCTTTCTGGGACAGGGGTACAATGAGCAGTTCTTC. Together with reference TRBV5-6 and TRBJ2-1, the CDR3 gives the full variable domain: DAGVTQSPTHLIKTRGQQVTLRCSPKSGHDTVSWYQQALGQGPQFIFQYYEEEERQRGNFPDRFSGHQFPNYSSELNVNALLLGDSALYLCASSFLGQGYNEQFFGPGTRLTVL.

This sequence joins TRBV5-1 and TRBJ2-5; 7 bases align to TRBD1. This CDR3 has 16 residues. Trimming removed 3 bases from V and 2 bases from J; junction bases left unmatched: 10. The germline CDR1 and CDR2 sequences are SGHRS and YFSETQ. The CDR3 sequence: CASSSVPGQLQETQYF. The CDR3 nucleotides read TGCGCCAGCAGCTCTGTGCCGGGACAGTTACAAGAGACCCAGTACTTC.

The rearrangement joins TRBV5-1 to TRBJ2-2; 11 nucleotides match TRBD2. Germline V gene sequence: CDR1 SGHRS, CDR2 YFSETQ. Losses at the gene ends were 4 bases for V and 2 bases for J; bases not matched to a gene: 7. The CDR3 is 17 amino acids. This CDR3 reads CASSTGTSGDNTGELFF. Written as DNA, the CDR3 is TGCGCCAGCAGCACGGGGACTAGCGGAGATAACACCGGGGAGCTGTTTTTT.

The sample holds one count of this clone. The V gene is TRBV4-1, the J gene TRBJ2-3, with TRBD2 identical over 12 bases. The CDR3 covers 17 residues. The V gene end was trimmed by 2 bases and the J gene end by 2 bases; junction bases not matched to a gene: 5. Germline V gene lookup returns CDR1 MGHRA and CDR2 YSYEKL. The CDR3 reads CASSQPTSGRDTDTQYF. The CDR3 DNA is TGCGCCAGCAGCCAACCGACTAGCGGGAGAGACACAGATACGCAGTATTTT.

This rearrangement joins TRBV10-3 to TRBJ2-3; 9 positions agree with TRBD2. The length of the CDR3 is 14 residues. J lost 2 bases, V lost 9 bases, and 6 bases had no gene match. Looked up from germline, CDR1 is ENHRY and CDR2 is SYGVKD. The DNA for the CDR3 is TGTGCCATTCGTAGCGGGAGTGACACAGATACGCAGTATTTT. Translation: CAIRSGSDTDTQYF.

This chain connects TRBV5-1 to TRBJ2-1; TRBD2 is a possible D gene (5 bases). Trimming cost V 2 bases and J 0 bases, with 9 bases left between them. The CDR3 spans 15 residues. Germline CDR1 is SGHRS and CDR2 is YFSETQ. CDR3 amino acids: CASSFGLASYNEQFF. The CDR3 region has the DNA TGCGCCAGCAGCTTTGGGCTAGCCTCCTACAATGAGCAGTTCTTC.

The chain couples TRBV4-2 to TRBJ2-2; D ambiguous. The CDR3 extends over 17 amino acids. V lost 0 bases, J lost 0 bases, and 11 bases lay in between. CDR1 and CDR2 (germline): LGHNA, YNFKEQ. CDR3 coding DNA: TGTGCCAGCAGCCAAGATCACATCGCTCCGAACACCGGGGAGCTGTTTTTT. Residues: CASSQDHIAPNTGELFF.